This T cell receptor (beta chain) was sequenced during a study of T cells in Graves' hyperthyroidism and ophthalmopathy. Study-wide points: Most clonotypes that expanded in the thyroid above 0.001 also showed up in blood. Progression to ophthalmopathy was predicted a median of approximately seven months early.

This clonotype has more than one count but fewer than ten. As yet, its antigen is unknown. Amplification yielded TCR beta CDR3 regions, with RNA transcripts as the source. RT-PCR in the first round (using the HTBI primer set) targeted the TCR CDR3. TCRdb processed the multiplex PCR reads anew with MiXCR; each CDR3 protein has one entry. The sample shows around 390,000 distinct CDR3 sequences, approximately 14% of them seen only once. There are 15 residues in the CDR3. The germline V gene has CDR1 MDHEN and CDR2 SYDVKM. Trimming took 3 bases from V and 0 from J; bases not matched to a gene: 3. Exclusion of patients followed from uncontrolled infection, other autoimmune disease, pregnancy or lactation. Diagnosis relied on clinical symptoms, serum thyroxine and TRAb, thyroid ultrasound and orbital computed tomography.

The TCR originated in a woman in her twenties or thirties with Graves' ophthalmopathy. This chain uses TRBV28 with TRBJ2-3; 7 nucleotides match TRBD2. The specimen sequenced was blood. In DNA form, the CDR3 reads TGTGCCAGCAGTTTGAGCGGGACTAGCACAGATACGCAGTATTTT. Its protein product is CASSLSGTSTDTQYF.